A selection of T cell receptor beta chains follows, all from one sample in a study of blood T cell repertoires in COVID-19. The repertoire was sequenced with immunoSEQ multiplex PCR; TCRdb's copy has only in-frame clones and lacks some. The table records fewer than 350,000 clones, approximately 90% of them present only once. Sequencing was performed on peripheral blood. The receptor source for this set is a woman in her twenties or thirties with COVID-19, enrolled during active disease. Both conserved end residues are part of each CDR3. D genes are given only for firm matches. Clone sizes are given selectively: once, few, many, or a class where the clone is expanded.

d_call clone_size j_call v_call cdr3_nt cdr3_aa
TRBD1 NA TRBJ2-7 TRBV13 TGTGCCAGCAGCTTTAAGGACAGGTTCAATTACGAGCAGTACTTC CASSFKDRFNYEQYF
TRBD1 NA TRBJ1-2 TRBV7-9 TGTGCCAGCAGCCCATCCCCCCGACAGGGGGAAGGCTACACCTTC CASSPSPRQGEGYTF
NA NA TRBJ2-1 TRBV7-2 TGTGCCAGCAGCTACCGAGCGGGTTACTTTTCCAATGAGCAGTTCTTC CASSYRAGYFSNEQFF
NA NA TRBJ2-2 TRBV6-1 TGTGCCAGCAGTGATCGGGTTCTAGATGGCACCGGGGAGCTGTTTTTT CASSDRVLDGTGELFF
TRBD2 NA TRBJ2-3 TRBV7-9 TGTGCCAGCAGCGCTACTAGCGGGAGGGCCCTCGGCACAGATACGCAGTATTTT CASSATSGRALGTDTQYF
TRBD2 NA TRBJ2-3 TRBV20-1 TGCAGTGCCAGTCTTCTAGCGGGAGACCCAGATACGCAGTATTTT CSASLLAGDPDTQYF
NA NA TRBJ1-5 TRBV28 TGTGCCAGCAGTTTCATGAGGGGCGGGGGGCAGCCCCAGCATTTT CASSFMRGGGQPQHF
NA NA TRBJ1-1 TRBV28 TGTGCCAGCAGATCACAGGGCAGGACTGAAGCTTTCTTT CASRSQGRTEAFF
NA NA TRBJ1-3 TRBV7-2 TGTGCCAGCAGCCCCGACCCCAGGGTGCGTGGAAACACCATATATTTT CASSPDPRVRGNTIYF
TRBD1 NA TRBJ2-5 TRBV6-6 TGTGCCAGCAGTTACTCGACAGGGAAAGGAGAGACCCAGTACTTC CASSYSTGKGETQYF
TRBD2 NA TRBJ2-1 TRBV9 TGTGCCAGCAGCGCTCCGGGACTAGCGAATAATGAGCAGTTCTTC CASSAPGLANNEQFF
TRBD2 NA TRBJ2-1 TRBV9 TGTGCCAGCAGCATGTCCGGGACCTTCAGCGGGGGGTACAATGAGCAGTTCTTC CASSMSGTFSGGYNEQFF
NA NA TRBJ1-1 TRBV28 TGTGCCAGCAGACCTCCTAACCCGGGACAAACTGAAGCTTTCTTT CASRPPNPGQTEAFF
NA NA TRBJ1-2 TRBV6-1 TGTGCCAGCAGTGAAGCACCGGGGGTGGTCTATGGCTACACCTTC CASSEAPGVVYGYTF
TRBD1 NA TRBJ1-6 TRBV5-1 TGCGCCAGCAGCTTAACCTCGGGACAGGGGTTCGACTCACCCCTCCACTTT CASSLTSGQGFDSPLHF
NA NA TRBJ1-4 TRBV28 TGTGCCAGCATGGGCGCAACTAATGAAAAACTGTTTTTT CASMGATNEKLFF
TRBD2 few TRBJ2-2 TRBV4-2 TGTGCCAGCAGCTCCCGGTTTAGCGGGAAATTCGGCACCGGGGAGCTGTTTTTT CASSSRFSGKFGTGELFF
TRBD1 NA TRBJ2-6 TRBV28 TGTGCCAGCAGTTCACAGGGGGCGGGGGCCAACGTCCTGACTTTC CASSSQGAGANVLTF
NA NA TRBJ2-1 TRBV5-4 TGTGCCAGCAGCCCCACGGGAAGGGATGAGCAGTTCTTC CASSPTGRDEQFF
NA NA TRBJ1-1 TRBV20-1 TGCAGTGCTAGTGTCCCAGGGTTGAACACTGAAGCTTTCTTT CSASVPGLNTEAFF
NA NA TRBJ1-2 TRBV28 TGTGCCAGCAGTGGGGGGGCAGTCTATGGCTACACCTTC CASSGGAVYGYTF
NA NA TRBJ1-1 TRBV12-3/TRBV12-4 TGTGCCAGCAGTGACGGGGGGTACACTGAAGCTTTCTTT CASSDGGYTEAFF
TRBD1 NA TRBJ1-3 TRBV28 TGTGCCAGCAAAACCGGGACAGTCTCTGGAAACACCATATATTTT CASKTGTVSGNTIYF
TRBD1 NA TRBJ1-4 TRBV28 TGTGCCAGCAGTTTATCAGGGACAGGGGCGGCTAATGAAAAACTGTTTTTT CASSLSGTGAANEKLFF
TRBD1 NA TRBJ2-1 TRBV5-1 TGCGCCAGCACCCGGACAGGGGGCTCCTACAATGAGCAGTTCTTC CASTRTGGSYNEQFF
TRBD2 NA TRBJ2-1 TRBV19 TGTGCCAGTAGGGTAGCGGGGGACAGCTCCTACAATGAGCAGTTCTTC CASRVAGDSSYNEQFF
NA NA TRBJ2-7 TRBV11-2 TGTGCCAGCAGCTCGGGACTTTCATACGAGCAGTACTTC CASSSGLSYEQYF
TRBD1 NA TRBJ1-3 TRBV24-1 TGTGCCACCAGTGAAGCAGGGACAGGCTCTGGAAACACCATATATTTT CATSEAGTGSGNTIYF
TRBD2 NA TRBJ2-2 TRBV5-1 TGCGCCAGCAGCAGAGGACTAGCTCAGGGGACCGGGGAGCTGTTTTTT CASSRGLAQGTGELFF
NA NA TRBJ1-3 TRBV10-3 TGTGCCATCAGGTCGGACAGTTTCTCTGGAAACACCATATATTTT CAIRSDSFSGNTIYF
NA NA TRBJ1-2 TRBV6-4 TGTGCCAGCAGGGTCTTGCGGTTGGGTGGCTACACCTTC CASRVLRLGGYTF
TRBD1 NA TRBJ1-2 TRBV19 TGTGCCAGTAGTAAGTTCGACAGGGCGGATGGCTACACCTTC CASSKFDRADGYTF
NA NA TRBJ1-1 TRBV11-2 TGTGCCAGCAGCTTACTCCGTATGAACACTGAAGCTTTCTTT CASSLLRMNTEAFF
TRBD1 NA TRBJ1-1 TRBV7-2 TGTGCCAGCAGCTTATGGACAGGGTCGCGGACTGAAGCTTTCTTT CASSLWTGSRTEAFF
NA NA TRBJ2-1 TRBV24-1 TGTGCCACCAGTGATTTAACGGTCTACAATGAGCAGTTCTTC CATSDLTVYNEQFF
TRBD1 NA TRBJ2-7 TRBV6-2/TRBV6-3 TGTGCCAGCAGTTACTGGGACAGGGGGAGCGAGCAGTACTTC CASSYWDRGSEQYF
NA NA TRBJ1-5 TRBV7-8 TGTGCCAGCAGCATCGGACGGATGGGGAGTCAGCCCCAGCATTTT CASSIGRMGSQPQHF
NA NA TRBJ1-2 TRBV30 TGTGCCTGGAGTGCAATCCGGACGGGAAACTATGGCTACACCTTC CAWSAIRTGNYGYTF
TRBD1 NA TRBJ2-7 TRBV19 TGTGCCAGTAGCCGACAGGGCTACGAGCAGTACTTC CASSRQGYEQYF
TRBD2 NA TRBJ2-2 TRBV9 TGTGCCAGCAGTGAATCGGGACTAGCCGTTACCGGGGAGCTGTTTTTT CASSESGLAVTGELFF
NA NA TRBJ2-1 TRBV7-8 TGTGCCAGCAGCTCCATCAGCTCCTACAATGAGCAGTTCTTC CASSSISSYNEQFF
TRBD2 once TRBJ2-7 TRBV28 TGTGCCAGCAGTTTTTCTGGGAGGGAAGACGAGCAGTACTTC CASSFSGREDEQYF
TRBD2 NA TRBJ2-3 TRBV7-2 TGTGCCAGCAGCTTAAGTAGCGGGAGGGCCGGAGATACGCAGTATTTT CASSLSSGRAGDTQYF
NA NA TRBJ1-1 TRBV7-9 TGTGCCAGCAGCCCAGGGTTCATGAACACTGAAGCTTTCTTT CASSPGFMNTEAFF
TRBD2 NA TRBJ2-1 TRBV18 TGTGCCAGCTCACTGCTAGCGGGAGAGCAGTTCTTC CASSLLAGEQFF
TRBD2 NA TRBJ2-1 TRBV27 TGTGCCAGCAGTTTATTGCCTAGCGGGATGGGCAATGAGCAGTTCTTC CASSLLPSGMGNEQFF